Reported below is one TCR beta chain. Its antigen is as yet unknown. Exclusions: uncontrolled infection, other autoimmune disease, pregnancy, lactation. This record comes from a study of T cells in Graves' hyperthyroidism and ophthalmopathy. Findings of the study overall: In the blood, most expanded thyroid clonotypes above 0.001 appeared as well. Stable hyperthyroidism was told apart from ophthalmopathy by a model built on 13 V-J features.

Germline V CDR1 and CDR2: SQVTM, ANQGSEA. V lost 4 bases to trimming and J lost 2 bases, with 15 bases between them. The CDR3 consists of 14 residues. TCR beta CDR3 regions were amplified from RNA. When the TCR CDR3 underwent first-round RT-PCR, the HTBI primer set was used. TCRdb analysed the multiplex PCR reads with MiXCR anew, one entry per CDR3 protein. The sample has hundreds of thousands of distinct CDR3 sequences, about 14% seen once. The chain combines TRBV29-1 with TRBJ2-7; a possible D gene is TRBD2 (5 bases). The sequencing input was blood. The source is a woman in her thirties with Graves' hyperthyroidism. The CDR3 DNA reads TGCAGCGTTGGACCCCTCGGGAAGGCCTACGAGCAGTACTTC. Protein: CSVGPLGKAYEQYF.